This T cell receptor beta chain was identified during a study of sequential checkpoint blockade in melanoma. Sequencing was performed with immunoSEQ multiplex PCR; in TCRdb, only in-frame clones are kept and a portion is missing. The sample lists 13,000 or so clones, around 69% seen once, with roughly 34% in the top ten. Described treatment: randomized to nivolumab then ipilimumab (arm A) or the reverse (arm B). The material was CD8+ T cells sorted from blood (inferred from file names), obtained from a patient given nivolumab and ipilimumab in sequence. The clonotype originates from a human donor with melanoma.

The CDR3 is CASSLVGGANTEAFF. The DNA of the CDR3 is TGTGCCAGCAGCTTGGTGGGGGGGGCAAACACTGAAGCTTTCTTT. This sequence joins TRBV5-6 and TRBJ1-1; the D gene is possibly TRBD1 (6 bases). CDR1 and CDR2 from the germline V gene are SGHDT and YYEEEE. With 0 bases removed from V and 2 bases from J, the gap between germline ends came to 11 bases. This CDR3 region has 15 residues.